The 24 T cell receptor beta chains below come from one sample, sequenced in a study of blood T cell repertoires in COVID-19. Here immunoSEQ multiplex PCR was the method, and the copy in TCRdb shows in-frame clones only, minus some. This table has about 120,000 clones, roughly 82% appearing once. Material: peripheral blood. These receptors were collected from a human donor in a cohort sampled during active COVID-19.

The CDR3 DNA reads as TGTGCCAGTAGTATCGGGGGGTACCTCTACGAGCAGTACTTC. It specifies CASSIGGYLYEQYF. V is TRBV19 and J is TRBJ2-7, with 7 nucleotides matching TRBD2. The CDR3 spans 14 residues. The J segment lost 3 bases and the V segment lost 3 bases, leaving 5 bases of the junction unmatched. Germline CDR1 is LNHDA and CDR2 is SQIVND (reference sequence).

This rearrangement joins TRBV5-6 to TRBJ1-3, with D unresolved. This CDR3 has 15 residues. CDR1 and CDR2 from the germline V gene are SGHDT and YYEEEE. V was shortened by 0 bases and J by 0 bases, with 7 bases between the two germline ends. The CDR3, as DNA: TGTGCCAGCAGCTTGGCCGAGCGCTCTGGAAACACCATATATTTT. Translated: CASSLAERSGNTIYF.

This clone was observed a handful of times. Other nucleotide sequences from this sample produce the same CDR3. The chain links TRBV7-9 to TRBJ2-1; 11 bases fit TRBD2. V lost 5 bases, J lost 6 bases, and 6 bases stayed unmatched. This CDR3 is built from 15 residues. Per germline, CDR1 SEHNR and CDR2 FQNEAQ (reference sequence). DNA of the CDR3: TGTGCCAGCAGCCTCGGGACTAGCGGCGGCAATGAGCAGTTCTTC. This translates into CASSLGTSGGNEQFF.

The CDR3 spells CASSQTTGSAYGYTF. CDR3 sequence (DNA): TGCGCCAGCAGCCAAACTACAGGGTCGGCCTATGGCTACACCTTC. V usage is TRBV4-1 and J usage is TRBJ1-2, with a possible D match to TRBD1 (6 bases). V lost 2 bases and J 4 bases, leaving 14 bases between the germline ends. The CDR3 runs 15 residues. Germline CDR1 is MGHRA and CDR2 is YSYEKL.

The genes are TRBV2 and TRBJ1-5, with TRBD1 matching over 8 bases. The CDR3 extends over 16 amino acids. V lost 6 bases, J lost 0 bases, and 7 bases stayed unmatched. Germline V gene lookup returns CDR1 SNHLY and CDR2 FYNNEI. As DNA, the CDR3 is TGTGCCAGCAGCGTGGGACAGGCGAATAGCAATCAGCCCCAGCATTTT. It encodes CASSVGQANSNQPQHF.

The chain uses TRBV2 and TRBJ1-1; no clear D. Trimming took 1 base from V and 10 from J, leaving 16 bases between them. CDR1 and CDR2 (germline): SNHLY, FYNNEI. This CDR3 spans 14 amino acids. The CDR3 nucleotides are TGTGCCAGCAGTGAAGAGTTGCAGGTAGTGGGAGCTTTCTTT. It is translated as CASSEELQVVGAFF.

CDR3 in amino acids: CASSPRDTWNTEAFF. The CDR3 DNA reads TGTGCCAGCAGCCCCCGGGACACCTGGAACACTGAAGCTTTCTTT. The J gene is TRBJ1-1, the V gene TRBV7-8, with D tentatively TRBD1 (6 bases). Germline CDR1 is SGHVS and CDR2 is FQNEAQ. This CDR3 has 15 residues. V was trimmed by 5 bases and J by 1 base, leaving 14 bases between them.

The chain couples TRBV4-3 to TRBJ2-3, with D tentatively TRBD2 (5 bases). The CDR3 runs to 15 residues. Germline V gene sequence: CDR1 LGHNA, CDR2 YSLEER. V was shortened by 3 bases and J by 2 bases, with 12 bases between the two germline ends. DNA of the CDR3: TGCGCCAGCAGCCACACTAGTGCAAACACAGATACGCAGTATTTT. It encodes CASSHTSANTDTQYF.

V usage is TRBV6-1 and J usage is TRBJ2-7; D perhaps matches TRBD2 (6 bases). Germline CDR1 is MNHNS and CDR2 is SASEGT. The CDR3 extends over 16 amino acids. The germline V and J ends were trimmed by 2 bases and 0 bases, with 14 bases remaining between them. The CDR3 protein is CASSERAGRSSYEQYF. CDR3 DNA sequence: TGTGCCAGCAGTGAACGGGCGGGGAGAAGCTCCTACGAGCAGTACTTC.

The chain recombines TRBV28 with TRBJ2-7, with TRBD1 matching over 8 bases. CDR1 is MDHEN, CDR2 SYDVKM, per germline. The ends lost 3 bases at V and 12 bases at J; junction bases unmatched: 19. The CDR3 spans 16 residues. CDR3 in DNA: TGTGCCAGCAGTTTTTTGGCGTGGGGACAGGTCCCTCTCCCGTACTTC. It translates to CASSFLAWGQVPLPYF.

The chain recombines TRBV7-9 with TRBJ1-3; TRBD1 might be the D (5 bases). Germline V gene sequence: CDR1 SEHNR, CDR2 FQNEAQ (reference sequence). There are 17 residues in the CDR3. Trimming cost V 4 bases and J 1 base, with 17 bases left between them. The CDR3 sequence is CASSSMAGPSSGNTIYF. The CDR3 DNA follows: TGTGCCAGCAGCTCGATGGCGGGGCCCTCATCTGGAAACACCATATATTTT.

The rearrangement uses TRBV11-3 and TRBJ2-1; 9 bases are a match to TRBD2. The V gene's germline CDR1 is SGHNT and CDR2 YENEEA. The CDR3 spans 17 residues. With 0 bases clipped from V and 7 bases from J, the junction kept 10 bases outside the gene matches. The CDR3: CASSLDYRASGGNEQFF. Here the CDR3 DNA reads TGTGCCAGCAGCTTAGATTATCGGGCGAGCGGGGGGAATGAGCAGTTCTTC.

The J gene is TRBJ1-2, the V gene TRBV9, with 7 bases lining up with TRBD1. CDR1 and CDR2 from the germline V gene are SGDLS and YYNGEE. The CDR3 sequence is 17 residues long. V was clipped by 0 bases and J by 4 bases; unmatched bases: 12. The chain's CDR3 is CASSVGLGGVGAYGYTF. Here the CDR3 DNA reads TGTGCCAGCAGCGTAGGATTAGGGGGCGTTGGTGCCTATGGCTACACCTTC.

The CDR3: CASSSYRQGGWNSPLHF. CDR3 nucleotides: TGCGCCAGCAGCTCCTACCGACAGGGCGGATGGAATTCACCCCTCCACTTT. The genes are TRBV5-1 and TRBJ1-6; the match to TRBD1 covers 7 bases. V lost 3 bases to trimming and J lost 7 bases; unmatched junction nucleotides: 13. The CDR3 runs to 17 residues. Germline V gene lookup returns CDR1 SGHRS and CDR2 YFSETQ.

The DNA for the CDR3 is TGTGCCAGCAGCTCGGGACTAGCGGAGGGGGAGCAGTTCTTC. Translated: CASSSGLAEGEQFF. The rearrangement joins TRBV11-3 to TRBJ2-1; 11 positions match TRBD2. Germline V lookup: CDR1 SGHNT, CDR2 YENEEA. Germline trimming cut 4 bases from V and 10 bases from J; bases unmatched to any gene: 6. There are 14 residues in the CDR3. Full variable domain (outside the CDR3, taken from reference TRBV11-3 and TRBJ2-1): EAGVVQSPRYKIIEKKQPVAFWCNPISGHNTLYWYLQNLGQGPELLIRYENEEAVDDSQLPKDRFSAERLKGVDSTLKIQPAELGDSAVYLCASSSGLAEGEQFFGPGTRLTVL.

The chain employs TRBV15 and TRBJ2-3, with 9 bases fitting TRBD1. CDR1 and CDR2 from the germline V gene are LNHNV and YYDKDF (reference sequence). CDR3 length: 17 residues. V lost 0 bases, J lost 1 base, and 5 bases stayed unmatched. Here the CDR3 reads CATSRDRWTGGTDTQYF. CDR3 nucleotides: TGTGCCACCAGCAGAGATCGATGGACAGGGGGCACAGATACGCAGTATTTT.

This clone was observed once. The CDR3 region has the DNA TGTGCCAGCGGACAGGGGGCGATCACTGAAGCTTTCTTT. It encodes CASGQGAITEAFF. This sequence joins TRBV4-2 and TRBJ1-1; 11 bases map to TRBD1. The V gene end was trimmed by 8 bases and the J gene end by 4 bases; junction bases not matched to a gene: 3. CDR1 is LGHNA, CDR2 YNFKEQ, per germline. This CDR3 is 13 amino acids long.

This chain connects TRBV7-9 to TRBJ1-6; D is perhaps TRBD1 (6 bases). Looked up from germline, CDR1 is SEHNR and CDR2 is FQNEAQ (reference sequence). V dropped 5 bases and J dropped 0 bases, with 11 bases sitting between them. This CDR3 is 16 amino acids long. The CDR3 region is CASSPGQSSYNSPLHF. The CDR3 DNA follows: TGTGCCAGCAGCCCTGGACAGAGCTCCTATAATTCACCCCTCCACTTT.

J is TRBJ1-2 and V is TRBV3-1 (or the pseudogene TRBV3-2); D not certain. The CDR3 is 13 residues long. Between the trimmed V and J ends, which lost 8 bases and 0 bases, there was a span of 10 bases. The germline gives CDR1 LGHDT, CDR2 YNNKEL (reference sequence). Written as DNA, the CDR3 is TGTGCCAGCTCCTTCGGAGCTAACTATGGCTACACCTTC. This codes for CASSFGANYGYTF.

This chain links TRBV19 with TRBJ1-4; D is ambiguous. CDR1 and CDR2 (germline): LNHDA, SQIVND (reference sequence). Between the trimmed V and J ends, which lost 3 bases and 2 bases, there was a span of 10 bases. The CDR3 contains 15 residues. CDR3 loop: CASSMKRVTNEKLFF. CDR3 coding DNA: TGTGCCAGTAGTATGAAGCGGGTGACTAATGAAAAACTGTTTTTT.

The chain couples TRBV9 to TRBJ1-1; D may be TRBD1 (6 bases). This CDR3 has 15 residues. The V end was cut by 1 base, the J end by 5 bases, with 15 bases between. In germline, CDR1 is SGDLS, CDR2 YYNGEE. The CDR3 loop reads CASSVRGQSGTEAFF. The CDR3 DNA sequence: TGTGCCAGCAGCGTACGAGGACAGTCGGGGACTGAAGCTTTCTTT. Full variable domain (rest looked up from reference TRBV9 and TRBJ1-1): DSGVTQTPKHLITATGQRVTLRCSPRSGDLSVYWYQQSLDQGLQFLIQYYNGEERAKGNILERFSAQQFPDLHSELNLSSLELGDSALYFCASSVRGQSGTEAFFGQGTRLTVV.

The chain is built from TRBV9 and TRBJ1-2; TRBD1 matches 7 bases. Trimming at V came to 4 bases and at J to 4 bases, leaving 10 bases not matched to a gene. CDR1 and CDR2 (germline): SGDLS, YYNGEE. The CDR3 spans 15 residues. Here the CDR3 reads CASSLGTASSYGYTF. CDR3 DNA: TGTGCCAGCAGCTTAGGGACAGCGTCTTCCTATGGCTACACCTTC.

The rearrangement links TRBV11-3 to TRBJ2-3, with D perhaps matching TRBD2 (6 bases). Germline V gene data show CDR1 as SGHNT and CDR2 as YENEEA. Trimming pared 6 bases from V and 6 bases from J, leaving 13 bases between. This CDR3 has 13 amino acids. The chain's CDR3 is CASRSTSSDTQYF. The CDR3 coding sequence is TGTGCCAGCAGGTCGACTAGTTCGGATACGCAGTATTTT.

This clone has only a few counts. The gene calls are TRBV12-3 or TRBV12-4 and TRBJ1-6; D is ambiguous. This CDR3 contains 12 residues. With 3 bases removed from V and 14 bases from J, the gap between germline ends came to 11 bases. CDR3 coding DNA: TGTGCCAGCAGTTTTGAGGGTATGGCCCTCCACTTT. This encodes CASSFEGMALHF.